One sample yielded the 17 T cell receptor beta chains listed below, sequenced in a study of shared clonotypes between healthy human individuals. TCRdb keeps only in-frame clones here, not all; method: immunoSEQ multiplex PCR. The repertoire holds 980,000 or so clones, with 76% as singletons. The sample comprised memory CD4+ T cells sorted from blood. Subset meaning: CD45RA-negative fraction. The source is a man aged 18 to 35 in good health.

CDR3 sequence: CASSQDHIRSGNTIYF. CDR3 in DNA: TGCGCCAGCAGCCAAGATCATATCCGCTCTGGAAACACCATATATTTT. J is TRBJ1-3 and V is TRBV4-1; D is unclear. The CDR3 runs to 16 residues. V was cut by 0 bases and J by 0 bases, with 9 bases left in between. The germline gives CDR1 MGHRA, CDR2 YSYEKL.

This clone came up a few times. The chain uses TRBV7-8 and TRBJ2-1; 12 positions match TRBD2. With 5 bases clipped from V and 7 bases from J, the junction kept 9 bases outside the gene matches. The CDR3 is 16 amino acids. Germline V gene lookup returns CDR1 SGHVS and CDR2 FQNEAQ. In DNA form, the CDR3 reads TGTGCCAGCAGCCTTGCCCTAGCGGGAGGGCGGAATGAGCAGTTCTTC. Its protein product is CASSLALAGGRNEQFF.

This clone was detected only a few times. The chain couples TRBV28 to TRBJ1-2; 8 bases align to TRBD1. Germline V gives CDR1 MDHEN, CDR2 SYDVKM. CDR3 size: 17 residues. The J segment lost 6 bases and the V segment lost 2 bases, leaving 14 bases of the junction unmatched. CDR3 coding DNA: TGTGCCAGCAGTTTAGACCCCACCGGACAGGGCGAAGATGGCTACACCTTC. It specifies CASSLDPTGQGEDGYTF.

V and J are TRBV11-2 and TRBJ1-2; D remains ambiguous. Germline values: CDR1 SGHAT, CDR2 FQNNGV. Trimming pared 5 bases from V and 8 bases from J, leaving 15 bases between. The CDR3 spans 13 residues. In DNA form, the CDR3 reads TGTGCCAGCAGCCTCGGGGTAGTGGGAGGCTACACCTTC. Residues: CASSLGVVGGYTF.

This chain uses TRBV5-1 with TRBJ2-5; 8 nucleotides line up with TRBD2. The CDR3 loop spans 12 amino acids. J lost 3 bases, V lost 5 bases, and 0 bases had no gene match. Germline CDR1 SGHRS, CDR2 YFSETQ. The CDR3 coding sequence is TGCGCCAGCAGGCGGGGGGAAGAGACCCAGTACTTC. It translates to CASRRGEETQYF.

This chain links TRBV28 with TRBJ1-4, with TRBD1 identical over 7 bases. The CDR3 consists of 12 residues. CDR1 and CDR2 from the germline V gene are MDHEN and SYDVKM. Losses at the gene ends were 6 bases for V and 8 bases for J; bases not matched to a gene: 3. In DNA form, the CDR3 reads TGTGCCAGCAGGATCAGGGGGGAAAAACTGTTTTTT. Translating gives CASRIRGEKLFF.

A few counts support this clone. CDR3 protein: CASSGQGRDNQPQHF. As DNA, the CDR3 is TGTGCCAGCAGCGGCCAGGGGAGGGACAATCAGCCCCAGCATTTT. This chain joins TRBV2 and TRBJ1-5; D is possibly TRBD1 (6 bases). The CDR3 spans 15 residues. Germline lookup yields CDR1 SNHLY and CDR2 FYNNEI. Trimming removed 6 bases from V and 3 bases from J, with 15 bases in between. The whole variable domain, remainder taken from reference TRBV2 and TRBJ1-5, is EPEVTQTPSHQVTQMGQEVILRCVPISNHLYFYWYRQILGQKVEFLVSFYNNEISEKSEIFDDQFSVERPDGSNFTLKIRSTKLEDSAMYFCASSGQGRDNQPQHFGDGTRLSIL.

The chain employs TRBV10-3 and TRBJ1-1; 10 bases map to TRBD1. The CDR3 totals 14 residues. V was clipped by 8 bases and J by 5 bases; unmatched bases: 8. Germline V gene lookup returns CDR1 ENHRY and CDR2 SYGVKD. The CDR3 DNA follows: TGTGCCATCGGAGAGACAGGGGGCAGGACTGAAGCTTTCTTT. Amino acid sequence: CAIGETGGRTEAFF.

CDR3 residues: CASSSSPGPGGNEQFF. CDR3 bases: TGTGCCAGCAGTTCCAGTCCGGGACCGGGAGGCAATGAGCAGTTCTTC. The chain combines TRBV11-2 with TRBJ2-1; TRBD2 agrees at 7 bases. J was trimmed by 6 bases and V by 6 bases; bases with no gene match: 14. This CDR3 comprises 16 residues. Germline CDR1 and CDR2: SGHAT and FQNNGV.

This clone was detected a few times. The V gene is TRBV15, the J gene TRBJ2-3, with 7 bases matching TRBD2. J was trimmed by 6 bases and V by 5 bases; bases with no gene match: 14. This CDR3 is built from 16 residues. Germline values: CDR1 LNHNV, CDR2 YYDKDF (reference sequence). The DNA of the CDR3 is TGTGCCACCAGCCGGATACTAGCGAGGGAGGCGGATACGCAGTATTTT. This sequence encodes CATSRILAREADTQYF.

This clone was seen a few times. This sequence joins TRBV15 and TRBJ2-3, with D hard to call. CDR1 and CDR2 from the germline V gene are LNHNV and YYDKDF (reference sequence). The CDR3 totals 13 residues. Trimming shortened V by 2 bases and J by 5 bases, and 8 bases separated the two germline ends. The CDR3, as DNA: TGTGCCACCAGCAGATCTAGAGGAGATACGCAGTATTTT. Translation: CATSRSRGDTQYF. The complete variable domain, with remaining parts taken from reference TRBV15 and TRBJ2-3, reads DAMVIQNPRYQVTQFGKPVTLSCSQTLNHNVMYWYQQKSSQAPKLLFHYYDKDFNNEADTPDNFQSRRPNTSFCFLDIRSPGLGDTAMYLCATSRSRGDTQYFGPGTRLTVL.

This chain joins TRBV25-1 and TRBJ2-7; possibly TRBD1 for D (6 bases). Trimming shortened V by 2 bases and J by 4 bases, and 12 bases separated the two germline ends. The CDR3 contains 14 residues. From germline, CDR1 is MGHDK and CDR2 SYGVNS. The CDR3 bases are TGTGCCAGCAGTGAACCCCAGGGGCCGTACGAGCAGTACTTC. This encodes CASSEPQGPYEQYF.

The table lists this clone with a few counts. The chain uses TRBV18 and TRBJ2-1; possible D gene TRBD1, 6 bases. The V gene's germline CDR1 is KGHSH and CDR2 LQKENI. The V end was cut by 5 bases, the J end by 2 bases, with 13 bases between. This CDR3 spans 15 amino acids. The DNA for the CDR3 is TGTGCCAGCTCATCAAAGGACAGCACCTACAATGAGCAGTTCTTC. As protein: CASSSKDSTYNEQFF.

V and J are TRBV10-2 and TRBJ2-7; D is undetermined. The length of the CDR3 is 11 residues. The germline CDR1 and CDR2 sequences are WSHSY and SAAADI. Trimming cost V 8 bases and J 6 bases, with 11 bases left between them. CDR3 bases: TGCGCCAGCGCGGTGGGCCGCGAGCAGTACTTC. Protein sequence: CASAVGREQYF.

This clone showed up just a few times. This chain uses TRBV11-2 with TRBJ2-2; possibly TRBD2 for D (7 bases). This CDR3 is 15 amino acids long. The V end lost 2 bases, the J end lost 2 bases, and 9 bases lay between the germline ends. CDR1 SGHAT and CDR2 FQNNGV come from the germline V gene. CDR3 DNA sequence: TGTGCCAGCAGCTTAAGGGGGGGCAACACCGGGGAGCTGTTTTTT. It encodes CASSLRGGNTGELFF.

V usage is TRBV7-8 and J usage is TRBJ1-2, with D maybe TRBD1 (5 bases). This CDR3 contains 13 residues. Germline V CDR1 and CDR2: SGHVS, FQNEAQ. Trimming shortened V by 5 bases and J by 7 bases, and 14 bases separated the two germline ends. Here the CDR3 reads CASSASGERGYTF. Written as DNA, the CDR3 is TGTGCCAGCAGCGCCTCGGGGGAGCGTGGCTACACCTTC.

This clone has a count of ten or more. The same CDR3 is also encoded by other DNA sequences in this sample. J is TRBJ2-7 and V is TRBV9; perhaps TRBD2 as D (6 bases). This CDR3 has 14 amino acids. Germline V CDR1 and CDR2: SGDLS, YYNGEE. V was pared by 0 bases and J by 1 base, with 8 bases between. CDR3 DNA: TGTGCCAGCAGCGTAGGGAGGGGTTCCTACGAGCAGTACTTC. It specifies CASSVGRGSYEQYF. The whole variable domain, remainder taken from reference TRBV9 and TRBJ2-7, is DSGVTQTPKHLITATGQRVTLRCSPRSGDLSVYWYQQSLDQGLQFLIQYYNGEERAKGNILERFSAQQFPDLHSELNLSSLELGDSALYFCASSVGRGSYEQYFGPGTRLTVT.